Listed below are T cell receptor beta chains from one sample, sequenced in a study of T cells in Graves' hyperthyroidism and ophthalmopathy. In TCRdb, the multiplex PCR reads were re-called with MiXCR into one record per CDR3 protein. The data show 130,000 to 150,000 distinct CDR3 sequences, approximately 20% seen once. Sequenced: blood. The receptors here all came from a woman aged 50 to 60 with Graves' hyperthyroidism that later progressed to Graves' ophthalmopathy. CDR3s include the opening cysteine and the closing phenylalanine or tryptophan. Fields, in order: clone size, J gene, V gene, D gene, CDR3 protein, CDR3 DNA. A D gene is named only where the DNA matches it firmly. Not every row has a clone size; where given, it reads once, few, many or a size class.

>many|TRBJ2-3|TRBV3-1|.
CASSQGRSGRTDTQYF
TGTGCCAGCAGCCAAGGTCGGAGCGGCCGGACAGATACGCAGTATTTT
>.|TRBJ2-1|TRBV20-1|.
CSAPRDGRDEQFF
TGCAGTGCTCCCCGGGACGGACGGGATGAGCAGTTCTTC
>many|TRBJ1-1|TRBV27|TRBD1
CASSFSGQGARNTEAFF
TGTGCCAGCAGTTTCTCGGGACAGGGGGCGCGGAACACTGAAGCTTTCTTT
>few|TRBJ1-2|TRBV2|TRBD1
CASRSQGGSYGYTF
TGTGCCAGCAGGTCACAGGGGGGGAGCTATGGCTACACCTTC
>many|TRBJ2-7|TRBV18|TRBD1
CASSPQGQGLHEQYF
TGTGCCAGCTCACCACAGGGACAGGGGCTTCACGAGCAGTACTTC
>many|TRBJ2-6|TRBV20-1|.
CSAREGSGANVLTF
TGCAGTGCTAGAGAAGGGTCAGGGGCCAACGTCCTGACTTTC
>many|TRBJ2-7|TRBV6-1|TRBD2
CASTRGLSSYEQYF
TGTGCCAGCACGCGGGGGTTGAGCTCCTACGAGCAGTACTTC
>many|TRBJ1-1|TRBV28|TRBD1
CASSLLGGAGEAFF
TGTGCCAGCAGTTTATTAGGGGGCGCAGGTGAAGCTTTCTTT
>many|TRBJ2-2|TRBV28|TRBD1
CASKRDRGAGELFF
TGTGCCAGCAAAAGGGACAGGGGTGCCGGGGAGCTGTTTTTT
>.|TRBJ1-3|TRBV30|.
CAWTHPGTGSGNTIYF
TGTGCCTGGACCCACCCAGGGACGGGCTCTGGAAACACCATATATTTT
>.|TRBJ1-6|TRBV6-1|.
CASSRDHNSPLHF
TGTGCCAGCAGTCGGGATCATAATTCACCCCTCCACTTT
>many|TRBJ1-4|TRBV6-1|TRBD1
CASGTGNEKLFF
TGTGCCAGCGGGACAGGGAATGAAAAACTGTTTTTT
>many|TRBJ2-1|TRBV2|.
CASSVKQEQFF
TGTGCCAGCAGTGTAAAGCAAGAGCAGTTCTTC
>many|TRBJ1-2|TRBV12-3/TRBV12-4|.
CASSAARNYGYTF
TGTGCCAGCAGTGCCGCCCGGAACTATGGCTACACCTTC
>many|TRBJ1-1|TRBV30|.
CAWSRARTEAFF
TGTGCCTGGAGTCGGGCGCGAACTGAAGCTTTCTTT
>few|TRBJ1-1|TRBV6-1|.
CASSDPRAPNTEAFF
TGTGCCAGCAGTGATCCCCGGGCCCCGAACACTGAAGCTTTCTTT
>many|TRBJ2-7|TRBV2|.
CASSDGLSYEQYF
TGTGCCAGCAGTGATGGACTTTCCTACGAGCAGTACTTC
>.|TRBJ1-5|TRBV12-3/TRBV12-4|.
CASSLSSNQPQHF
TGTGCCAGCAGTTTGAGTAGCAATCAGCCCCAGCATTTT
>few|TRBJ2-3|TRBV29-1|TRBD2
CSVVRAGDSTDTQYF
TGCAGCGTTGTTCGCGCGGGAGACTCAACAGATACGCAGTATTTT
>.|TRBJ2-3|TRBV3-1|TRBD2
CASSLGLAGSDTRYF
TGTGCCAGCAGCCTAGGACTAGCAGGTTCAGATACGCGGTATTTT
>many|TRBJ2-1|TRBV20-1|.
CSASRGSSYNEQFF
TGCAGTGCTAGTAGGGGTTCCTCCTACAATGAGCAGTTCTTC
>.|TRBJ1-1|TRBV28|.
CAISRPGDTEAFF
TGTGCCATCTCCCGCCCAGGGGATACCGAAGCTTTCTTT
>few|TRBJ2-7|TRBV20-1|.
CSARDNQVSYEQYF
TGCAGTGCTAGAGATAATCAGGTCTCCTACGAGCAGTACTTC
>many|TRBJ1-4|TRBV18|.
CASSPSLDEKLFF
TGTGCCAGCTCACCCTCGCTGGATGAAAAACTGTTTTTT
>.|TRBJ1-3|TRBV5-4|.
CASSPGAAYSGNTIYF
TGTGCCAGCAGCCCCGGCGCGGCATACTCTGGAAACACCATATATTTT
>.|TRBJ1-2|TRBV7-2|TRBD1
CASSSSGGIYGYTF
TGTGCCAGCAGCTCCTCAGGGGGCATCTATGGCTACACCTTC
>.|TRBJ1-1|TRBV20-1|.
CSANFRPEAFF
TGCAGTGCCAATTTCAGGCCTGAAGCTTTCTTT
>many|TRBJ1-3|TRBV2|.
CASRGDTSGNTIYF
TGTGCCAGCAGGGGGGACACCTCTGGAAACACCATATATTTT
>many|TRBJ2-5|TRBV24-1|.
CATSAGGSSVRQETQYF
TGTGCCACCAGTGCAGGGGGGAGTAGCGTGAGACAAGAGACCCAGTACTTC
>few|TRBJ2-7|TRBV25-1|.
CASSDSPGMVYEQYF
TGTGCCAGCAGTGACTCTCCAGGGATGGTCTACGAGCAGTACTTC
>few|TRBJ1-5|TRBV30|.
CAWSGRQGAPARPQHF
TGTGCCTGGAGTGGGCGTCAAGGGGCCCCCGCACGGCCCCAGCATTTT
>many|TRBJ1-3|TRBV12-3/TRBV12-4|.
CASGHRGRTIYF
TGTGCCAGCGGCCATAGGGGACGGACCATATATTTT
>many|TRBJ1-2|TRBV20-1|TRBD1
CSASPPPGQGGYGYTF
TGCAGTGCTAGTCCACCCCCGGGGCAGGGGGGTTATGGCTACACCTTC
>many|TRBJ1-3|TRBV11-2|TRBD1
CASDITGAGNTIYF
TGTGCCAGCGACATAACAGGGGCTGGAAACACCATATATTTT
>.|TRBJ1-2|TRBV28|TRBD1
CASLDWTGPYGYTF
TGTGCCAGCCTTGATTGGACAGGGCCCTATGGCTACACCTTC
>few|TRBJ2-7|TRBV29-1|.
CSVARAHEQYF
TGCAGCGTTGCAAGGGCTCACGAGCAGTACTTC
>few|TRBJ2-3|TRBV18|.
CASSLRERTDTQYF
TGTGCCAGCTCACTCCGGGAGAGAACAGATACGCAGTATTTT
>.|TRBJ2-1|TRBV29-1|.
CSSSGNEQFF
TGCAGCTCGAGCGGGAATGAGCAGTTCTTC
>many|TRBJ2-1|TRBV19|TRBD2
CASKGSVSGAYNEQFF
TGTGCCAGTAAGGGGTCGGTTAGCGGGGCTTACAATGAGCAGTTCTTC
>many|TRBJ2-2|TRBV7-3|.
CASSPVLGGTGELFF
TGTGCCAGCAGCCCGGTCCTTGGGGGGACCGGGGAGCTGTTTTTT
>many|TRBJ2-3|TRBV18|TRBD1
CASSPRLTGVTDTQYF
TGTGCCAGCTCACCCCGTTTGACAGGGGTGACAGATACGCAGTATTTT
>many|TRBJ2-1|TRBV2|TRBD1
CASSGQGGFGEQFF
TGTGCCAGCAGTGGACAGGGCGGGTTTGGGGAGCAGTTCTTC
>.|TRBJ1-5|TRBV20-1|.
CSASRGYSNQPQHF
TGCAGTGCTAGTCGGGGATATAGCAATCAGCCCCAGCATTTT
>many|TRBJ2-5|TRBV27|.
CASSRRREETQYF
TGTGCCAGCAGCCGGAGGAGGGAGGAGACCCAGTACTTC
>.|TRBJ2-1|TRBV2|.
CASSEARAGEQFF
TGTGCCAGCAGTGAAGCGCGTGCCGGAGAGCAGTTCTTC
>.|TRBJ1-2|TRBV25-1|TRBD1
CASSGRPTGNGYTF
TGTGCCAGCAGTGGCCGCCCGACAGGGAATGGCTACACCTTC
>.|TRBJ2-3|TRBV5-1|.
CASRSQTSTDTQYF
TGCGCCAGCAGATCGCAAACGAGCACAGATACGCAGTATTTT
>many|TRBJ2-7|TRBV10-3|TRBD1
CASGQTSSYEQYF
TGTGCCTCGGGACAGACGAGCTCCTACGAGCAGTACTTC
>many|TRBJ1-6|TRBV20-1|.
CSASLGQVNSPLHF
TGCAGTGCTAGTCTAGGGCAGGTCAATTCACCCCTCCACTTT
>.|TRBJ2-7|TRBV15|TRBD2
CATSRELPSGRYEQYF
TGTGCCACCAGCAGAGAGCTTCCTAGCGGGAGATACGAGCAGTACTTC
>many|TRBJ1-2|TRBV27|TRBD1
CASRLGQNYGYTF
TGTGCCAGCAGGTTGGGACAGAACTATGGCTACACCTTC
>many|TRBJ2-1|TRBV5-6|TRBD2
CASMWWEGLAYNEQFF
TGTGCCAGCATGTGGTGGGAGGGACTAGCGTACAATGAGCAGTTCTTC
>many|TRBJ1-2|TRBV20-1|TRBD1
CSASSSGQGGYGYTF
TGCAGTGCTAGTTCCTCCGGACAGGGAGGCTATGGCTACACCTTC